These 11 T cell receptor beta chains were all obtained from the same sample, sequenced in a study of blood T cell repertoires in COVID-19. Here immunoSEQ multiplex PCR was the method, and the copy in TCRdb shows in-frame clones only, minus some. The sample lists under 20,000 clones; 75% to 95% were seen once. Source material: peripheral blood. These TCRs come from a human donor in a cohort sampled during active COVID-19.

The chain recombines TRBV6-5 with TRBJ2-7, with TRBD1 matching 7 bases. CDR1 is MNHEY and CDR2 is SVGAGI in the germline V gene. This CDR3 is 13 amino acids long. J was trimmed by 3 bases and V by 6 bases; bases with no gene match: 5. The CDR3 is CASSRGQDYEQYF. In nucleotides, the CDR3 is TGTGCCAGCAGCCGCGGACAGGACTACGAGCAGTACTTC.

V and J are TRBV19 and TRBJ2-7; 8 nucleotides agree with TRBD2. The trim removed 5 bases at V and 0 bases at J, leaving 3 bases unmatched. Germline lookup yields CDR1 LNHDA and CDR2 SQIVND (reference sequence). The CDR3 runs 14 residues. The CDR3 DNA sequence: TGTGCCAGTAGTGCGGGACTAGTCTCCTACGAGCAGTACTTC. Translated: CASSAGLVSYEQYF.

This chain joins TRBV30 and TRBJ2-7, with TRBD2 matching over 8 bases. V was pared by 7 bases and J by 6 bases, with 8 bases of the junction left unmatched. The CDR3 spans 12 residues. The germline gives CDR1 GTSNPN, CDR2 SVGIG (reference sequence). Here the CDR3 reads CAYPLGRGEQYF. In nucleotides, the CDR3 is TGTGCCTACCCGCTCGGGAGGGGCGAGCAGTACTTC. Full variable domain (rest looked up from reference TRBV30 and TRBJ2-7): SQTIHQWPATLVQPVGSPLSLECTVEGTSNPNLYWYRQAAGRGLQLLFYSVGIGQISSEVPQNLSASRPQDRQFILSSKKLLLSDSGFYLCAYPLGRGEQYFGPGTRLTVT.

V is TRBV5-1 and J is TRBJ2-3, with unresolved D. Trimming cost V 0 bases and J 0 bases, with 8 bases left between them. Germline values: CDR1 SGHRS, CDR2 YFSETQ. CDR3 length: 15 residues. The CDR3 loop reads CASSLADWSTDTQYF. In DNA, the CDR3 is TGCGCCAGCAGCTTGGCCGACTGGAGCACAGATACGCAGTATTTT.

The V gene is TRBV2, the J gene TRBJ1-6, with 7 bases aligning to TRBD1. J lost 8 bases, V lost 3 bases, and 10 bases had no gene match. From germline, CDR1 is SNHLY and CDR2 FYNNEI. The CDR3 totals 16 residues. The CDR3: CASSETGPASHSPLHF. The DNA for the CDR3 is TGTGCCAGCAGTGAGACAGGGCCGGCTTCGCATTCACCCCTCCACTTT.

V is TRBV6-6 and J is TRBJ1-4; D is uncertain. Germline assignment: CDR1 MNHNY and CDR2 SVGAGI (reference sequence). There are 14 residues in the CDR3. Trimming cost V 6 bases and J 5 bases, with 13 bases left between them. Here the CDR3 reads CASRSGGENEKLFF. CDR3 nucleotide sequence: TGTGCCAGCAGATCCGGAGGAGAAAATGAAAAACTGTTTTTT.

V usage is TRBV19 and J usage is TRBJ1-2, with TRBD1 as a possible D gene (6 bases). The germline V and J ends were trimmed by 5 bases and 6 bases, with 10 bases remaining between them. The CDR3 consists of 12 residues. Germline V gives CDR1 LNHDA, CDR2 SQIVND (reference sequence). CDR3 nucleotide sequence: TGTGCCAGTAGTGCGCGACAGGATGGCTACACCTTC. Protein sequence: CASSARQDGYTF.

The chain is built from TRBV3-1 (or the pseudogene TRBV3-2) and TRBJ2-5; no reliable D call. Germline CDR1 is LGHDT and CDR2 is YNNKEL (reference sequence). CDR3 length: 10 residues. V lost 7 bases and J lost 7, with 7 bases in between. CDR3 loop: CASTPGTQYF. In nucleotides, the CDR3 is TGTGCCAGCACACCCGGGACCCAGTACTTC.

The chain links TRBV11-2 to TRBJ1-6; 8 bases fit TRBD1. The V and J ends lost 5 bases and 14 bases, in that order; junction bases with no gene match: 14. This CDR3 region has 15 residues. From germline, CDR1 is SGHAT and CDR2 FQNNGV. The CDR3 sequence is CASSEGTGIAWSLHF. The CDR3 DNA follows: TGTGCCAGCAGCGAAGGGACAGGCATCGCGTGGTCCCTCCACTTT.

The chain combines TRBV6-2 or TRBV6-3 with TRBJ1-1; a possible D gene is TRBD1 (6 bases). Between the trimmed V and J ends, which lost 5 bases and 1 base, there was a span of 11 bases. Per germline, CDR1 MNHEY and CDR2 SVGEGT. This CDR3 region has 14 residues. CDR3 loop: CASSAGTKNTEAFF. The CDR3, as DNA: TGTGCCAGCAGTGCTGGGACAAAGAACACTGAAGCTTTCTTT.

This chain links TRBV19 with TRBJ2-1; 15 positions agree with TRBD2. After removal of 6 bases from V and 13 bases from J, the junction contained 7 bases not matched to a gene. Germline V lookup: CDR1 LNHDA, CDR2 SQIVND (reference sequence). The CDR3 is 14 amino acids. CDR3: CASRPGTSGGSQFF. CDR3 nucleotides: TGTGCCAGTAGACCCGGGACTAGCGGGGGGAGTCAGTTCTTC.